A single T cell receptor (beta chain) is shown here with its context. Trimming stripped 10 bases from V and 5 bases from J, with 21 bases between. The germline V gene has CDR1 ENHRY and CDR2 SYGVKD. The CDR3 contains 15 residues. Measured with immunoSEQ multiplex PCR; TCRdb has only the in-frame clones, and not every one. The sample holds approximately 440,000 clones, about nine tenths seen once. This sample is part of a study of blood T cell repertoires in COVID-19. Clinical history reported by participants formed the basis on which cohorts were assigned. Specimen: PBMCs or T cells enriched from blood (not recorded which). This chain joins TRBV10-3 and TRBJ1-5, with D perhaps TRBD1 (5 bases). The receptor comes from a woman aged 18-30 years who had recovered from COVID-19. CDR3 protein: CATSVGGTVDQPQHF. The CDR3 bases are TGTGCCACATCGGTCGGGGGAACGGTTGATCAGCCCCAGCATTTT.